These T cell receptor beta chains were read from a single sample in a study of blood T cell repertoires in COVID-19. Generated by immunoSEQ multiplex PCR, the TCRdb table keeps only in-frame clones and is missing some. The sample has 250,000 to 350,000 clones; over 75% are singletons. Sequencing was carried out using peripheral blood. These receptors came from a young man with active or convalescent COVID-19. CDR3s include the opening cysteine and the closing phenylalanine or tryptophan. Each record gives: CDR3 DNA, CDR3 protein, clone size, D gene, V gene, J gene, CDR3 length. A D gene is named only where the DNA matches it firmly. The size of a clone is reported for some rows only, either as once, few or many, or as a class for expanded clones.

DNA: TGTGCCAGCAGTGAATACCTAGCGGGGAGATACGGTACGCAGTATTTT
CDR3: CASSEYLAGRYGTQYF
size: NA
D: TRBD2
V: TRBV6-1
J: TRBJ2-3
length: 16

DNA: TGTGCCAGCAGTTACTCGACTGCCGGAGTCGGGGAGACCCAGTACTTC
CDR3: CASSYSTAGVGETQYF
size: NA
D: NA
V: TRBV6-5
J: TRBJ2-5
length: 16

DNA: TGTGCCAGCAGCACCGGACAGGGGAACACTGAAGCTTTCTTT
CDR3: CASSTGQGNTEAFF
size: NA
D: TRBD1
V: TRBV7-3
J: TRBJ1-1
length: 14

DNA: TGTGCTAGTGGTTCCTCAGGGGGCTACGAGCAGTACTTC
CDR3: CASGSSGGYEQYF
size: NA
D: TRBD1
V: TRBV12-5
J: TRBJ2-7
length: 13

DNA: TGTGCCACCAGTGATTTGCTCGAGGGGAACACTGAAGCTTTCTTT
CDR3: CATSDLLEGNTEAFF
size: NA
D: NA
V: TRBV24-1
J: TRBJ1-1
length: 15

DNA: TGTGCCAGCAGTTACGCTAGCGGACTAGAGACCCAGTACTTC
CDR3: CASSYASGLETQYF
size: NA
D: TRBD2
V: TRBV6-5
J: TRBJ2-5
length: 14

DNA: TGTGCCAGCAGCCCCGGGACAGGGTTTGGGGGTCAGCCCCAGCATTTT
CDR3: CASSPGTGFGGQPQHF
size: NA
D: TRBD1
V: TRBV6-2/TRBV6-3
J: TRBJ1-5
length: 16

DNA: TGTGCCACCAGCAGATCTGACAGAGCAACTAATGAAAAACTGTTTTTT
CDR3: CATSRSDRATNEKLFF
size: NA
D: NA
V: TRBV15
J: TRBJ1-4
length: 16

DNA: TGTGCCAGCAGCTTGACCTTATCCGGGGGGGCTACAGATACGCAGTATTTT
CDR3: CASSLTLSGGATDTQYF
size: NA
D: TRBD2
V: TRBV5-6
J: TRBJ2-3
length: 17

DNA: TGTGCCAGCTCACAGCGAGGGACAGGGGAGGATGGCTACACCTTC
CDR3: CASSQRGTGEDGYTF
size: once
D: TRBD1
V: TRBV18
J: TRBJ1-2
length: 15

DNA: TGTGCCAGCAGCCAAGGGGAGGGACGCCTTGGGGGCTACACCTTC
CDR3: CASSQGEGRLGGYTF
size: NA
D: NA
V: TRBV14
J: TRBJ1-2
length: 15

DNA: TGTGCCAGCAGTTCCTTGAATGAGCAGTTCTTC
CDR3: CASSSLNEQFF
size: NA
D: NA
V: TRBV12-3/TRBV12-4
J: TRBJ2-1
length: 11

DNA: TGCGCCAGCAGCTTGGCCGAACTCTACGAGCAGTACTTC
CDR3: CASSLAELYEQYF
size: NA
D: NA
V: TRBV5-1
J: TRBJ2-7
length: 13

DNA: TGCGCCAGCATCGGGCACAGGGGCCTCACAGATACGCAGTATTTT
CDR3: CASIGHRGLTDTQYF
size: NA
D: TRBD1
V: TRBV10-2
J: TRBJ2-3
length: 15

DNA: TGTGCCAGCAACCCCCCCGGGACAGGGGCCGTGGACACTGAAGCTTTCTTT
CDR3: CASNPPGTGAVDTEAFF
size: NA
D: TRBD1
V: TRBV6-2/TRBV6-3
J: TRBJ1-1
length: 17

DNA: TGTGCCAGCAGCCAGCTCCGGACAGGAGGAAATTCACCCCTCCACTTT
CDR3: CASSQLRTGGNSPLHF
size: NA
D: TRBD1
V: TRBV7-8
J: TRBJ1-6
length: 16

DNA: TGTGCCAGCAGCTTGGTGGCTGGGAGGTCAGAGACCCAGTACTTC
CDR3: CASSLVAGRSETQYF
size: once
D: NA
V: TRBV5-6
J: TRBJ2-5
length: 15

DNA: TGCGCCAGCAGCCAAGGGTCACAGGGGGCGGGGGATACGCAGTATTTT
CDR3: CASSQGSQGAGDTQYF
size: NA
D: TRBD1
V: TRBV4-3
J: TRBJ2-3
length: 16

DNA: TGTGCCAGCAGCCTCGGGGGGGCGAACACCGGGGAGCTGTTTTTT
CDR3: CASSLGGANTGELFF
size: once
D: TRBD2
V: TRBV7-9
J: TRBJ2-2
length: 15

DNA: TGTGCCAGCTCACCAAAACGAGGACAGGGGAGGGCAGATACGCAGTATTTT
CDR3: CASSPKRGQGRADTQYF
size: NA
D: TRBD1
V: TRBV18
J: TRBJ2-3
length: 17

DNA: TGTGCCAGCAGTTCCCAGGAGGGGCTCGGCTATGGCTACACCTTC
CDR3: CASSSQEGLGYGYTF
size: NA
D: NA
V: TRBV27
J: TRBJ1-2
length: 15

DNA: TGTGCCAGCAGTCCCGGGATAGGGGGCTACACCTTC
CDR3: CASSPGIGGYTF
size: NA
D: NA
V: TRBV27
J: TRBJ1-2
length: 12

DNA: TGTGCCAGCAGTGACAGGGCCGGGAACACCGGGGAGCTGTTTTTT
CDR3: CASSDRAGNTGELFF
size: NA
D: NA
V: TRBV6-1
J: TRBJ2-2
length: 15

DNA: TGCAGCGTTGTTGGGCTCCGGGACATAGGGTGGGACGAGCAGTACTTC
CDR3: CSVVGLRDIGWDEQYF
size: NA
D: NA
V: TRBV29-1
J: TRBJ2-7
length: 16

DNA: TGTGCCAGCAGCTTAGCGGGGGGGTTTGGCACAGATACGCAGTATTTT
CDR3: CASSLAGGFGTDTQYF
size: few
D: TRBD2
V: TRBV5-8
J: TRBJ2-3
length: 16

DNA: TGTGCCAGCAGCTTAGATGCAGGGGAACCTTTCTTT
CDR3: CASSLDAGEPFF
size: NA
D: NA
V: TRBV5-4
J: TRBJ1-1
length: 12

DNA: TGTGCCACCATTCCGGGACAGTACCACGAGCAGTACTTC
CDR3: CATIPGQYHEQYF
size: few
D: TRBD1
V: TRBV3-1/TRBV3-2
J: TRBJ2-7
length: 13

DNA: TGCGCCAGCAGCTTGGATGTGACAGTACGTTACGAGCAGTACTTC
CDR3: CASSLDVTVRYEQYF
size: NA
D: NA
V: TRBV5-1
J: TRBJ2-7
length: 15

DNA: TGTGCCAGCAGCCCCACAGCTGTAACCGGGGAGCTGTTTTTT
CDR3: CASSPTAVTGELFF
size: NA
D: NA
V: TRBV7-9
J: TRBJ2-2
length: 14

DNA: TGTGCCAGTAGTGGCCGGGACAGGGGTTACGAGCAGTACTTC
CDR3: CASSGRDRGYEQYF
size: NA
D: TRBD1
V: TRBV19
J: TRBJ2-7
length: 14